These 23 T cell receptor beta chains share one sample of origin, sequenced in a study of shared clonotypes between healthy human individuals. Assay used: immunoSEQ multiplex PCR; TCRdb lists only in-frame clones, some missing. The sample carries about 680,000 clones, 90% to 95% recorded once. CD8 cells classed as naive were CD45RO-negative and positively selected for CCR7, excluding terminally differentiated effector memory CD45RA+ cells. The sample comprised naive CD8+ T cells sorted from blood. The source is a man younger than 45 in good health.

J is TRBJ2-2 and V is TRBV7-6; 8 bases match TRBD1. The CDR3 runs 16 residues. V was pared by 4 bases and J by 6 bases, with 10 bases of the junction left unmatched. The germline V gene encodes CDR1 SGHVS and CDR2 FNYEAQ. This CDR3 reads CASSWSGTGTSGELFF. Here the CDR3 DNA reads TGTGCCAGCAGCTGGTCCGGGACAGGCACCTCCGGGGAGCTGTTTTTT. The complete variable domain, with remaining parts taken from reference TRBV7-6 and TRBJ2-2, reads GAGVSQSPRYKVTKRGQDVALRCDPISGHVSLYWYRQALGQGPEFLTYFNYEAQQDKSGLPNDRFSAERPEGSISTLTIQRTEQRDSAMYRCASSWSGTGTSGELFFGEGSRLTVL.

The chain couples TRBV10-3 to TRBJ2-7; D is perhaps TRBD1 or TRBD2 (7 bases each). V was trimmed by 0 bases and J by 3 bases, leaving 9 bases between them. The CDR3 totals 14 residues. Germline loops: CDR1 ENHRY, CDR2 SYGVKD. The CDR3 coding sequence is TGTGCCATCAGTGAGTCCAGGGGGGGCTACGAGCAGTACTTC. As protein: CAISESRGGYEQYF.

The V call is TRBV27, the J call TRBJ1-1; D is undetermined. Trimming removed 5 bases from V and 5 bases from J, with 18 bases in between. This CDR3 region has 15 residues. Germline values: CDR1 MNHEY, CDR2 SMNVEV (reference sequence). Written as DNA, the CDR3 is TGTGCCAGCAGTCTAGGGTCCCCCCGAGGGACTGAAGCTTTCTTT. Translating it yields CASSLGSPRGTEAFF.

The CDR3 loop reads CASSTRVAGFYNEQFF. The CDR3 DNA follows: TGTGCCAGCAGTACCAGGGTAGCGGGATTCTACAATGAGCAGTTCTTC. The chain uses TRBV27 and TRBJ2-1, with 8 bases aligning to TRBD2. Germline V gives CDR1 MNHEY, CDR2 SMNVEV (reference sequence). V gave up 5 bases and J gave up 3 bases; unmatched junction bases: 9. The CDR3 totals 16 residues.

This chain links TRBV10-3 with TRBJ2-7; D is possibly TRBD1 (6 bases). Between the trimmed V and J ends, which lost 7 bases and 2 bases, there was a span of 12 bases. The CDR3 sequence is 13 residues long. Germline lookup yields CDR1 ENHRY and CDR2 SYGVKD. The CDR3 is CAITKGTPYEQYF. The CDR3, as DNA: TGTGCCATCACCAAGGGGACACCCTACGAGCAGTACTTC.

V and J are TRBV6-5 and TRBJ2-7; D is perhaps TRBD1 (5 bases). The germline V gene has CDR1 MNHEY and CDR2 SVGAGI. The V and J ends lost 10 bases and 6 bases respectively, with 13 bases between them. The CDR3 runs to 11 residues. This CDR3 reads CATRTLGEQYF. The CDR3 DNA sequence: TGTGCCACCAGGACATTAGGCGAGCAGTACTTC.

This clone has a handful of counts. This chain uses TRBV2 with TRBJ2-7, with D maybe TRBD1 (5 bases). The germline V gene encodes CDR1 SNHLY and CDR2 FYNNEI. This CDR3 spans 11 amino acids. The V end was cut by 8 bases, the J end by 2 bases, with 7 bases between. The chain's CDR3 is CASGRAYEQYF. The CDR3 DNA is TGTGCCAGCGGCAGGGCCTACGAGCAGTACTTC.

This chain uses TRBV19 with TRBJ2-3, with D perhaps TRBD1 or TRBD2 (5 bases each). Trimming left V 7 bases short and J 0 bases short, with 14 bases between. The CDR3 loop spans 15 amino acids. Germline CDR1 reads LNHDA; CDR2 reads SQIVND (reference sequence). This chain's CDR3 is CASTTGTASTDTQYF. In nucleotides, the CDR3 is TGTGCCAGTACCACCGGGACGGCAAGCACAGATACGCAGTATTTT.

The rearrangement links TRBV29-1 to TRBJ1-1; unclear D gene. Germline values: CDR1 SQVTM, CDR2 ANQGSEA. The CDR3 length is 13 residues. V was cut by 6 bases and J by 0 bases, with 11 bases left in between. CDR3 sequence: CSVTWGLNTEAFF. The CDR3 DNA reads TGCAGCGTGACGTGGGGTCTGAACACTGAAGCTTTCTTT.

About this clone: The same CDR3 also results from other DNA sequences found in this sample. V is TRBV19 and J is TRBJ2-7; 9 nucleotides agree with TRBD1. The CDR3 consists of 13 residues. J was trimmed by 3 bases and V by 5 bases; bases with no gene match: 2. Germline loops: CDR1 LNHDA, CDR2 SQIVND (reference sequence). This CDR3 is CASSSGQGYEQYF. The CDR3 DNA sequence: TGTGCCAGTAGTTCGGGACAGGGCTACGAGCAGTACTTC.

This rearrangement joins TRBV28 to TRBJ2-4; D assignment may be TRBD1 or TRBD2 (5 bases each). The CDR3 sequence is 19 residues long. V lost 7 bases and J lost 0, with 25 bases in between. The germline V gene has CDR1 MDHEN and CDR2 SYDVKM. The CDR3 DNA reads as TGTGCCAGCAACCCGGGACCGACGGGCTTATTTGTAGCCAAAAACATTCAGTACTTC. It yields the protein CASNPGPTGLFVAKNIQYF.

The chain recombines TRBV5-6 with TRBJ1-5, with no clear D. This CDR3 has 14 residues. Germline V gene lookup returns CDR1 SGHDT and CDR2 YYEEEE. Trimming removed 3 bases at V and 0 bases at J, with 7 bases between. The CDR3 nucleotides are TGTGCCAGCAGCTCCATAATTAGCAATCAGCCCCAGCATTTT. Encoded protein: CASSSIISNQPQHF.

The chain joins TRBV5-1 to TRBJ2-7; 9 nucleotides line up with TRBD2. The germline CDR1 and CDR2 sequences are SGHRS and YFSETQ. The CDR3 sequence is 15 residues long. Unmatched junction bases numbered 4, after V lost 1 base and J lost 2 bases. DNA of the CDR3: TGCGCCAGCAGCTTGACTAGCGGGTTCGCCTACGAGCAGTACTTC. Its protein is CASSLTSGFAYEQYF.

With regard to this clone: The sample carries other DNA sequences with the same CDR3. The chain joins TRBV9 to TRBJ2-7; 7 nucleotides match TRBD2. The CDR3 runs 14 residues. V shed 0 bases and J 3 bases; nucleotides not matched to a gene: 3. Germline V gene data show CDR1 as SGDLS and CDR2 as YYNGEE. The CDR3 sequence: CASSVAGGVYEQYF. CDR3 coding DNA: TGTGCCAGCAGCGTAGCGGGAGGCGTCTACGAGCAGTACTTC.

This clone was found once. V gene TRBV7-9 combines with J gene TRBJ2-1; either TRBD1 or TRBD2 may supply D (6 bases each). Trimming cost V 5 bases and J 6 bases, with 17 bases left between them. Germline lookup yields CDR1 SEHNR and CDR2 FQNEAQ (reference sequence). This CDR3 has 15 amino acids. CDR3 sequence reads: CASSHRLGGGNEQFF. CDR3 nucleotides: TGTGCCAGCAGCCACCGATTAGGAGGGGGCAATGAGCAGTTCTTC.

The chain recombines TRBV4-3 with TRBJ2-7; TRBD1 or TRBD2 may be the D gene (5 bases each). V lost 0 bases, J lost 4 bases, and 13 bases lay in between. In germline, CDR1 is LGHNA, CDR2 YSLEER. This CDR3 is 15 amino acids long. This CDR3 is CASSQDTGPEYEQYF. The CDR3 DNA reads as TGCGCCAGCAGCCAAGATACGGGACCGGAATACGAGCAGTACTTC.

The chain is built from TRBV9 and TRBJ1-2; the match to TRBD1 covers 12 bases. With 0 bases clipped from V and 1 base from J, the junction kept 7 bases outside the gene matches. Germline V gene lookup returns CDR1 SGDLS and CDR2 YYNGEE. CDR3 length equals 18 residues. The CDR3 coding sequence is TGTGCCAGCAGCGTAGATTGGGGACAGGGGGCCGTTAACTATGGCTACACCTTC. It yields the protein CASSVDWGQGAVNYGYTF.

The rearrangement links TRBV13 to TRBJ2-5; TRBD2 aligns across 13 bases. Germline CDR1 is PRHDT and CDR2 is FYEKMQ (reference sequence). Trimming took 0 bases from V and 2 from J; bases not matched to a gene: 3. CDR3 length equals 17 residues. The DNA for the CDR3 is TGTGCCAGCAGCTTAGGGACTAGCGGGAGGCGGCAAGAGACCCAGTACTTC. Translation: CASSLGTSGRRQETQYF. Using reference TRBV13 and TRBJ2-5 for the parts outside the CDR3, the full variable domain is AAGVIQSPRHLIKEKRETATLKCYPIPRHDTVYWYQQGPGQDPQFLISFYEKMQSDKGSIPDRFSAQQFSDYHSELNMSSLELGDSALYFCASSLGTSGRRQETQYFGPGTRLLVL.

This clone was detected only once. The V call is TRBV6-5, the J call TRBJ2-3; 9 bases line up with TRBD1. J lost 7 bases, V lost 4 bases, and 9 bases had no gene match. Germline CDR1 is MNHEY and CDR2 is SVGAGI. The CDR3 spans 15 residues. The CDR3 is CASSWDRVSAHTQYF. CDR3 coding DNA: TGTGCCAGCAGTTGGGACAGGGTGTCCGCTCATACGCAGTATTTT.

This clone has only one observation. The sample carries other DNA sequences with the same CDR3. The CDR3 sequence: CASSIVRTDTQYF. CDR3 nucleotide sequence: TGTGCCAGTAGTATTGTCCGGACAGATACGCAGTATTTT. V gene TRBV19 combines with J gene TRBJ2-3, with unresolved D. Trimming cost V 3 bases and J 3 bases, with 7 bases left between them. Germline assignment: CDR1 LNHDA and CDR2 SQIVND (reference sequence). The CDR3 runs to 13 residues.

The chain links TRBV7-9 to TRBJ1-2; 8 bases agree with TRBD1. Germline CDR1 SEHNR, CDR2 FQNEAQ (reference sequence). J was trimmed by 5 bases and V by 5 bases; bases with no gene match: 7. There are 14 residues in the CDR3. In nucleotides, the CDR3 is TGTGCCAGCAGCCTTTCGACAGGGGATTATGGCTACACCTTC. Its protein product is CASSLSTGDYGYTF.

This sequence joins TRBV11-2 and TRBJ2-7; perhaps TRBD2 as D (6 bases). The V gene's germline CDR1 is SGHAT and CDR2 FQNNGV. Trimming shortened V by 1 base and J by 6 bases, and 13 bases separated the two germline ends. CDR3 length: 14 residues. This chain's CDR3 is CASSLGGLMGEQYF. In DNA, the CDR3 is TGTGCCAGCAGCTTAGGGGGACTTATGGGCGAGCAGTACTTC.

To note about this clone: The same CDR3 also results from other DNA sequences found in this sample. The chain joins TRBV5-1 to TRBJ1-1; D call uncertain. This CDR3 region has 14 residues. V lost 4 bases, J lost 1 base, and 11 bases lay in between. CDR1 is SGHRS, CDR2 YFSETQ, per germline. CDR3 nucleotides: TGCGCCAGCAGCCCGGGCACGGGGAACACTGAAGCTTTCTTT. This sequence encodes CASSPGTGNTEAFF.